This T cell receptor (beta chain) was sequenced for a study of technical replicates of blood from several donors. Here immunoSEQ multiplex PCR was the method, and the copy in TCRdb shows in-frame clones only, minus some. Of roughly 100,000 clones listed, 95% are singletons. The CDR3 loop spans 15 amino acids. The sequenced sample was T cells isolated from PBMCs. This sequence joins TRBV1 and TRBJ2-1; the listed D gene, TRBD2, was not tested against the DNA. TRBV1 corresponds to a pseudogene. This receptor was identified in a human donor in good health. The DNA of the CDR3 is TGCACCAGCCCCTCCCTAGCGGGAGTAGACAATGAGCAGTTCTTC. Translated: CTSPSLAGVDNEQFF.